These 25 T cell receptor beta chains originate from one sample sequenced in a study of T cells in Graves' hyperthyroidism and ophthalmopathy. Template material for amplifying TCR beta CDR3 regions consisted of RNA transcripts. HTBI primers were the set used in a first-round RT-PCR of the TCR CDR3. MiXCR, run by TCRdb on the multiplex PCR reads, gives a single entry per CDR3 protein. In the table there are more than 95,000 distinct CDR3 sequences, approximately 48% of which are singletons. The sequenced sample consisted of blood. The source of these receptors is a man between 40 and 49 years old with Graves' hyperthyroidism.

In its sample, this clonotype was seen many times. V is TRBV5-4 and J is TRBJ2-7; the D gene is possibly TRBD2 (7 bases). This CDR3 region has 15 residues. Trimming took off 0 bases at V and 3 bases at J, with 13 bases between the two ends. CDR1 and CDR2 (germline): SGHNT, YYREEE (reference sequence). As DNA, the CDR3 is TGTGCCAGCAGCTTGGGGCGGGGGCCGAGCTACGAGCAGTACTTC. Translation: CASSLGRGPSYEQYF.

Regarding this clonotype: The CDR3 end shows no conserved phenylalanine or tryptophan, and so a read error is likely. This chain uses TRBV4-1 with TRBJ2-7, with 14 bases fitting TRBD2. Germline V lookup: CDR1 MGHRA, CDR2 YSYEKL. The CDR3 spans 15 residues. Trimming took 4 bases from V and 7 from J; bases not matched to a gene: 6. The CDR3 here is CASSRDRTSGGEQYS. In DNA, the CDR3 is TGCGCCAGCAGCCGAGACCGGACTAGCGGGGGGGAGCAGTACTCC.

In regard to this clonotype: Likely a read error: the CDR3 ends without its conserved phenylalanine or tryptophan. The chain carries TRBV18 and TRBJ1-1, with 9 positions matching TRBD1. The CDR3 is 16 amino acids. Per germline, CDR1 KGHSH and CDR2 LQKENI. V shed 5 bases, J shed 1 base, and the junction held 8 bases outside the gene matches. CDR3 amino acids: CASSLMDRGSNTEAFS. The CDR3 coding sequence is TGTGCCAGCTCATTAATGGACAGGGGCTCGAACACTGAAGCTTTCTCT.

This clonotype came up many times. The CDR3 spells CASSLDRAVGNTQYF. CDR3 bases: TGCGCCAGCAGCTTGGACAGGGCGGTCGGAAATACGCAGTATTTT. The chain couples TRBV5-1 to TRBJ2-3; D is perhaps TRBD1 (6 bases). V was shortened by 0 bases and J by 7 bases, with 15 bases between the two germline ends. The CDR3 sequence is 15 residues long. Germline lookup yields CDR1 SGHRS and CDR2 YFSETQ.

Notes on this clonotype: At one boundary the junction diverges from the germline segment, which might be a read error. V usage is TRBV7-7 and J usage is TRBJ2-5; D may be TRBD1 or TRBD2 (5 bases each). The CDR3 has 14 amino acids. The germline CDR1 and CDR2 sequences are SSHAT and FNYEAQ (reference sequence). The CDR3 DNA follows: TGTGCTAGCAGCTTAACGACCCGGGGCGAGACCCAGTACTTC. Translation: CASSLTTRGETQYF.

This clonotype has a count of ten or more. V and J are TRBV2 and TRBJ2-7; possibly TRBD1 or TRBD2 for D (5 bases each). The V gene's germline CDR1 is SNHLY and CDR2 FYNNEI. V was pared by 0 bases and J by 7 bases, with 13 bases between. The CDR3 extends over 14 amino acids. CDR3 nucleotide sequence: TGTGCCAGCAGTGAAGCGACAGACCGGGGAGAGCAGTACTTC. Translation: CASSEATDRGEQYF.

This clonotype was observed at least ten times. The V gene is TRBV20-1, the J gene TRBJ1-4; D ambiguous. This CDR3 region has 10 residues. V was shortened by 3 bases and J by 7 bases, with 3 bases between the two germline ends. CDR1 and CDR2 from the germline V gene are DFQATT and SNEGSKA (reference sequence). CDR3 DNA: TGCAGTGCTAGGCGTGAAAAACTGTTTTTT. It specifies CSARREKLFF.

As to this clonotype: Given a much more abundant clone one base away, this may be a read error. Lacking the conserved final phenylalanine or tryptophan, this CDR3 likely reflects a read error. J is TRBJ2-5 and V is TRBV12-3 or TRBV12-4; 10 nucleotides match TRBD2. Trimming cost V 8 bases and J 4 bases; bases outside gene matches: 13. The CDR3 sequence is 16 residues long. The CDR3 loop reads CASPWERGGLLETQYC. Written as DNA, the CDR3 is TGTGCCAGCCCCTGGGAGCGGGGGGGCCTATTAGAGACCCAGTACTGC.

There are many counts of this clonotype. The chain employs TRBV9 and TRBJ1-1, with D perhaps TRBD1 (6 bases). Germline V gene data show CDR1 as SGDLS and CDR2 as YYNGEE. The CDR3 extends over 15 amino acids. V dropped 0 bases and J dropped 2 bases, with 11 bases sitting between them. The CDR3 here is CASSVGTALNTEAFF. The CDR3 DNA reads TGTGCCAGCAGCGTAGGGACAGCTCTTAACACTGAAGCTTTCTTT. Full variable domain (rest looked up from reference TRBV9 and TRBJ1-1): DSGVTQTPKHLITATGQRVTLRCSPRSGDLSVYWYQQSLDQGLQFLIQYYNGEERAKGNILERFSAQQFPDLHSELNLSSLELGDSALYFCASSVGTALNTEAFFGQGTRLTVV.

In this sample, this clonotype turned up many times. This chain links TRBV2 with TRBJ2-7; 12 bases align to TRBD2. The length of the CDR3 is 18 residues. From germline, CDR1 is SNHLY and CDR2 FYNNEI. V lost 9 bases, J lost 6 bases, and 21 bases stayed unmatched. CDR3 sequence reads: CASTTGTSGYGIQGEQYF. The CDR3 DNA reads as TGTGCCAGTACAACCGGGACTAGCGGGTATGGAATACAGGGCGAGCAGTACTTC.

The chain is built from TRBV12-3 or TRBV12-4 and TRBJ1-5, with TRBD1 matching 9 bases. V shed 6 bases and J 7 bases; nucleotides not matched to a gene: 4. The CDR3 is made up of 13 amino acids. CDR3 nucleotide sequence: TGTGCCAGCAGACGACAGGGGGTACAGCCCCAGCATTTT. Its translation: CASRRQGVQPQHF.

The chain recombines TRBV5-1 with TRBJ1-5; a possible D gene is TRBD1 (5 bases). The germline V gene has CDR1 SGHRS and CDR2 YFSETQ. The CDR3 spans 13 residues. V lost 4 bases and J 14 bases, leaving 19 bases between the germline ends. The CDR3 spells CASSMGTDSYEHF. The CDR3 DNA sequence: TGCGCCAGCAGCATGGGGACGGATTCCTACGAGCATTTT. The entire variable domain, with the rest obtained from reference TRBV5-1 and TRBJ1-5, is as follows: KAGVTQTPRYLIKTRGQQVTLSCSPISGHRSVSWYQQTPGQGLQFLFEYFSETQRNKGNFPGRFSGRQFSNSRSEMNVSTLELGDSALYLCASSMGTDSYEHFGDGTRLSIL.

This clonotype was seen repeatedly, ten times or more. The J gene is TRBJ2-6, the V gene TRBV7-9; D not resolved. CDR3 size: 14 residues. V gave up 5 bases and J gave up 1 base, with 6 bases separating them. Germline lookup yields CDR1 SEHNR and CDR2 FQNEAQ (reference sequence). The CDR3 DNA reads as TGTGCCAGCAGCGGCCGTTCTGGGGCCAACGTCCTGACTTTC. Protein: CASSGRSGANVLTF.

There are many counts of this clonotype. The chain has TRBV11-3 and TRBJ2-7, with TRBD1 matching 11 bases. The CDR3 loop spans 18 amino acids. Germline assignment: CDR1 SGHNT and CDR2 YENEEA. With 4 bases clipped from V and 1 base from J, the junction kept 12 bases outside the gene matches. DNA of the CDR3: TGTGCCAGCAGCTCCCGGACAGGGGGCGTTCGGATGTCCTACGAGCAGTACTTC. Its translation is CASSSRTGGVRMSYEQYF.

Ten or more counts support this clonotype. J is TRBJ2-3 and V is TRBV20-1; 9 bases fit TRBD2. Trimming took 6 bases from V and 0 from J; bases not matched to a gene: 4. This CDR3 comprises 14 residues. From germline, CDR1 is DFQATT and CDR2 SNEGSKA (reference sequence). This CDR3 reads CSARSGRSTDTQYF. In DNA, the CDR3 is TGCAGTGCCCGTAGCGGGAGAAGCACAGATACGCAGTATTTT.

The chain is built from TRBV7-2 and TRBJ1-4; D gene unclear. The CDR3 totals 13 residues. Looked up from germline, CDR1 is SGHTA and CDR2 is FQGNSA. V dropped 5 bases and J dropped 5 bases, with 9 bases sitting between them. CDR3 in DNA: TGTGCCAGCAGCCGACGCGGCAATGAAAAACTGTTTTTT. Its protein is CASSRRGNEKLFF.

The V gene is TRBV29-1, the J gene TRBJ2-1; 7 nucleotides align to TRBD1. The CDR3 totals 14 residues. Unmatched junction bases numbered 9, after V lost 8 bases and J lost 2 bases. CDR1 and CDR2 (germline): SQVTM, ANQGSEA. DNA of the CDR3: TGCAGCCAAACCGTGGGACAGACCTACAATGAGCAGTTCTTC. Translation gives CSQTVGQTYNEQFF.

In its sample, this clonotype was seen many times. The CDR3 DNA is TGTGCCAGCAGTCCCCAGCGGGGAGTGAATGAAAAACTGTTTTTT. Its protein product is CASSPQRGVNEKLFF. The chain carries TRBV5-6 and TRBJ1-4; D uncertain. V lost 5 bases, J lost 5 bases, and 16 bases lay in between. CDR1 and CDR2 (germline): SGHDT, YYEEEE. The CDR3 has 15 residues.

Notes on this clonotype: The junction and the germline gene differ at one end; a read error may be behind it. This chain links TRBV7-9 with TRBJ2-5; D is ambiguous. The CDR3 is 12 amino acids. Germline V gives CDR1 SEHNR, CDR2 FQNEAQ (reference sequence). CDR3 sequence reads: CASTDLSETEYF. CDR3 nucleotide sequence: TGTGCCAGCACCGACCTGTCCGAGACCGAGTACTTC.

Many counts were recorded for this clonotype. The rearrangement links TRBV20-1 to TRBJ2-5, with 8 nucleotides matching TRBD2. The germline CDR1 and CDR2 sequences are DFQATT and SNEGSKA (reference sequence). This CDR3 contains 20 residues. J gave up 2 bases and V 0 bases, and 20 bases lay outside the gene matches. CDR3 DNA: TGCAGTGCTAGAGACTACCCCGGGAGGGCCTCGGGGGCATTGCAAGAGACCCAGTACTTC. Translating it yields CSARDYPGRASGALQETQYF.

This chain uses TRBV12-3 or TRBV12-4 with TRBJ1-5; D remains unclear. The CDR3 length is 16 residues. V shed 6 bases and J shed 2 bases, with 17 bases lying between them. The CDR3 is CASSRFREVGNQPQHF. CDR3 sequence (DNA): TGTGCCAGCAGCAGATTCCGGGAGGTTGGCAATCAGCCCCAGCATTTT.

The gene calls are TRBV28 and TRBJ2-7; TRBD2 matches 11 bases. The CDR3 runs to 16 residues. The V gene end was trimmed by 3 bases and the J gene end by 7 bases; junction bases not matched to a gene: 11. From germline, CDR1 is MDHEN and CDR2 SYDVKM. CDR3: CASSFRSSGRVREQYF. CDR3 bases: TGTGCCAGCAGTTTCAGGAGTAGCGGGAGGGTTAGGGAGCAGTACTTC.

The chain has TRBV15 and TRBJ1-1; no reliable D call. Looked up from germline, CDR1 is LNHNV and CDR2 is YYDKDF (reference sequence). The V and J ends lost 10 bases and 0 bases respectively, with 12 bases between them. The CDR3 totals 13 residues. The CDR3 coding sequence is TGTGCCAGCTGCCGGACGGTGAACACTGAAGCTTTCTTT. Its translation is CASCRTVNTEAFF.

V and J are TRBV10-1 and TRBJ2-3; D is perhaps TRBD1 (6 bases). CDR1 is WNHNN, CDR2 SYGVQD, per germline (reference sequence). The CDR3 has 14 residues. Trimming left V 8 bases short and J 3 bases short, with 15 bases between. The CDR3 loop is CASPRLRGTDTQYF. The CDR3 coding sequence is TGCGCCAGCCCCAGGTTGAGGGGGACAGATACGCAGTATTTT.

V usage is TRBV2 and J usage is TRBJ2-4; the D gene is possibly TRBD2 (5 bases). The CDR3 totals 13 residues. Germline V gene sequence: CDR1 SNHLY, CDR2 FYNNEI. V was pared by 3 bases and J by 13 bases, with 16 bases between. CDR3 protein: CASSEMREGIQYF. The DNA for the CDR3 is TGTGCCAGCAGTGAGATGAGGGAAGGCATCCAGTACTTC.